This entry concerns a single T cell receptor beta chain. The data derive from a study of T cells expressing NK-cell markers. Study summary: Sorted CD3+CD56+NKG2C+, CD3+CD56+NKG2C- and CD3+CD56-NKG2C+ T cells provided the TCR beta repertoires.

TCRdb reprocessed the 5' RACE reads and reports one entry per CDR3 protein, with no DNA. The specimen's table records 200,000 to 300,000 distinct CDR3 sequences. The CDR3 has 15 amino acids. Germline V gene data show CDR1 as DFQATT and CDR2 as SNEGSKA (reference sequence). The V gene is TRBV20-1, the J gene TRBJ1-5. Material for sequencing was blood T cells: a sorted CD56 or NKG2C T cell subset, CD4+ or CD8+ T cells, or bulk PBMC T cells (not recorded which). The source of this sequence is a man in his late teens or twenties in good health. The CDR3 region is CSAVGFRDSNQPQHF.